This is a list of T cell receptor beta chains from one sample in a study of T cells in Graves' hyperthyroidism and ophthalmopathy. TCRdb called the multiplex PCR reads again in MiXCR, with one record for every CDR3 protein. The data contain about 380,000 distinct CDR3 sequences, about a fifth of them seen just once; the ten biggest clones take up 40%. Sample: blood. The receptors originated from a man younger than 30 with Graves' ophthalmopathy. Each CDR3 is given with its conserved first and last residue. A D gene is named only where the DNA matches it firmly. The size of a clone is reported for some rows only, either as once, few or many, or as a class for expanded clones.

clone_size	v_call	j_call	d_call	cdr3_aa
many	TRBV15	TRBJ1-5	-	CATRERGFEKPQHF
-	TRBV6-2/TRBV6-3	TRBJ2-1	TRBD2	CASGASGYNEQFF
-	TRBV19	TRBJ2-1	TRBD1	CASSMGQGAINEQFF
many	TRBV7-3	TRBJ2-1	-	CASSPPGGFNEQFF
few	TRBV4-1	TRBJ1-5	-	CASSPLSGTYNQPQHF
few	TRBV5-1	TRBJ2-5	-	CASSPGNQETQYF
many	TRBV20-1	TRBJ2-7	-	CSASEYEQYF
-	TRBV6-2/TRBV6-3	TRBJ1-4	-	CASSGGGRTNEKLFF
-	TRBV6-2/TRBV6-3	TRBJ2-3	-	CASSYGTGVTDTQYF
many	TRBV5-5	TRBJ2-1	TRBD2	CASSSERGGRVNEQFF
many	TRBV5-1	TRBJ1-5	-	CASSLAPGSNQPQHF
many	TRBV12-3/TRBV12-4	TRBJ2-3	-	CASSTRQVSTDTQYF
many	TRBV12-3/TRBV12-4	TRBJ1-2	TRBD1	CASSTRQGRIYGYTF
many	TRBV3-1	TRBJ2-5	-	CATTEGGGTQYF
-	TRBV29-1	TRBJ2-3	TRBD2	CSVGTGLAGRSTDTQYF
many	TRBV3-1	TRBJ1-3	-	CASSQDTVSGNTIYF
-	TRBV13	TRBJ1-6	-	CASSLGGSSYNSPLHF
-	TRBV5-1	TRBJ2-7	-	CASTGRETYEQYF
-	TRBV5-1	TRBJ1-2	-	CASSSWGSEAYYGYTF
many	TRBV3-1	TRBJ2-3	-	CASSGGLNYTDTQYF
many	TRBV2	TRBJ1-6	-	CASTKRDRDTSYNSPLHF
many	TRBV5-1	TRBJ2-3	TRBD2	CASSLAGSWLAGTDTQYF
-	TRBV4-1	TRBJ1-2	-	CASSQVSVEEWGYTF
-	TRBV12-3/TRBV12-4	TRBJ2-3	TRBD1	CASYSPGQGRDTQYF
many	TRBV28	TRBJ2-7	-	CASSPFAEQYF
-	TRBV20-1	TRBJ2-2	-	CSARDLTGLDTGELFF
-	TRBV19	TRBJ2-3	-	CASSMGVFAANTDTQYF
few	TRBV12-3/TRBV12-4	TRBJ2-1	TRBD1	CASKTGGLDEQFF
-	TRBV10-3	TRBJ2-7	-	CAISVAADYYEQYF
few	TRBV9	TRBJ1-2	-	CASSVDEGLGYGYTF
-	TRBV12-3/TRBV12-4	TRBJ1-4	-	CASSAYRADDEKLFF
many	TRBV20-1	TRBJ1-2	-	CSASYQGTDGYTF
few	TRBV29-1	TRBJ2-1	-	CSANPGPSNEQFF
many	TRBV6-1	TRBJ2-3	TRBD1	CATQTGETDTQYF
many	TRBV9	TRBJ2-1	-	CASSPQNSGKYNEQFF
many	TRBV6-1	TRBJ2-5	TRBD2	CASRRSGLAGSETQYF
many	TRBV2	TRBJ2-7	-	CASSEGGHYEQYF
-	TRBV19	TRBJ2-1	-	CASTLGGGWGNEQFF
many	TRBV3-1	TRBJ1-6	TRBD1	CASNAGGGSPLHF
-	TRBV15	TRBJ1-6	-	CATSRDLAQGARSPLHF
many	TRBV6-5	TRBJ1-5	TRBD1	CASSYGTGRANNQPQHF
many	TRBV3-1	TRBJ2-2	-	CASRRDGGELFF
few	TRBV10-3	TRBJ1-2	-	CATEGDGYTF
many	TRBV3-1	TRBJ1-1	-	CASSQEAGYTEAFF
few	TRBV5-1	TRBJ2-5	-	CASSGTPTQETQYF
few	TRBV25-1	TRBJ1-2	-	CASAGTTVYGYTF
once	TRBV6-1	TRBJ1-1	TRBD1	CASSPDRDAFF
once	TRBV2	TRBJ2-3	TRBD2	CASRNHRGAGGYTDTQYF
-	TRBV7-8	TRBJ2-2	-	CASSLNVNTGELFF
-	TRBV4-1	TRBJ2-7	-	CASSPWGTEEQYF
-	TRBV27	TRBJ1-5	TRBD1	CASRVGTGSNQPQHF